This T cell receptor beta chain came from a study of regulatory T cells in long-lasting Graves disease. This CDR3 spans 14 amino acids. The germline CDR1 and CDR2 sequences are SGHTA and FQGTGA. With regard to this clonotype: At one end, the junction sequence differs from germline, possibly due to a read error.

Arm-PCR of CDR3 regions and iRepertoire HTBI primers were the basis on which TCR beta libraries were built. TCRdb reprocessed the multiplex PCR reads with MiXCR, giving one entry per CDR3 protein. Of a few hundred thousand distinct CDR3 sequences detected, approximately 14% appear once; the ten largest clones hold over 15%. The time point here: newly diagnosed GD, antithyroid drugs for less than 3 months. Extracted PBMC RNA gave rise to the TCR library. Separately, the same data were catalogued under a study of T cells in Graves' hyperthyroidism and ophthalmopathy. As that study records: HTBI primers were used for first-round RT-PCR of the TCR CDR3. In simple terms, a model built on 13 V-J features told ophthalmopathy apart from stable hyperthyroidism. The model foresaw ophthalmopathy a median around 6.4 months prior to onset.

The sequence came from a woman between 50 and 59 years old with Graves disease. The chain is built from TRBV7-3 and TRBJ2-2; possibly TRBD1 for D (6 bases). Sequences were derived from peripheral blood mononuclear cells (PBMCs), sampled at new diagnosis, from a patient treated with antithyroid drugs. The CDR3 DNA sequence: TGTGCCAGCAGCGCACAGGGTGTCACCAGGGAGCTGTTTTTT. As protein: CASSAQGVTRELFF.